The rows below give T cell receptor beta chains drawn from one sample of a study of T-cell memory formation after mild COVID-19. Each CDR3 protein is one row after TCRdb ran MiXCR on the 5' RACE reads. Among tens of thousands of distinct CDR3 sequences listed, roughly a sixth were seen once. Sequencing was done on a sample of PBMCs or a T cell subset sorted from them (not recorded which). Source of these receptors: an adult woman who had mild COVID-19 (a few samples of this study predate the infection). Cell type and time point are not known. Both conserved end residues are part of each CDR3. A D gene is named only where the DNA matches it firmly. Where a row states a size, it is once, few, many or the class of an expanded clone; other rows omit it.

V,J,D,size,CDR3,DNA
TRBV15,TRBJ2-1,.,few,CATSEGMGSYNEQFF,TGTGCCACCAGCGAGGGGATGGGGTCCTACAATGAGCAGTTCTTC
TRBV7-8,TRBJ2-3,TRBD2,few,CASSPSQREWDTQYF,TGTGCCAGCAGCCCGTCCCAGCGGGAGTGGGATACGCAGTATTTT
TRBV11-3,TRBJ2-3,TRBD2,few,CASSLDMVAGISADTQYF,TGTGCCAGCAGCTTAGATATGGTAGCGGGAATATCAGCAGATACGCAGTATTTT
TRBV12-3/TRBV12-4,TRBJ1-5,.,few,CASSPNSNQPQHF,TGTGCCAGCAGTCCTAATAGCAATCAGCCCCAGCATTTT
TRBV7-9,TRBJ2-7,TRBD2,.,CASSLAAGGRSEQYF,TGTGCCAGCAGCTTAGCAGCGGGGGGTCGGAGCGAGCAGTACTTC
TRBV20-1,TRBJ2-5,.,.,CSARIWGRPAGETQYF,TGCAGTGCTAGAATCTGGGGGAGGCCGGCGGGGGAGACCCAGTACTTC
TRBV7-9,TRBJ2-1,.,few,CASSLEDLEQFF,TGTGCCAGCAGCTTAGAAGATCTCGAGCAGTTCTTC
TRBV6-5,TRBJ2-1,TRBD1,few,CASSYTGGWEQFF,TGTGCCAGCAGTTACACAGGGGGTTGGGAGCAGTTCTTC
TRBV20-1,TRBJ2-1,.,.,CSARERGYEQFF,TGCAGTGCTAGAGAAAGAGGTTATGAGCAGTTCTTC
TRBV9,TRBJ1-4,.,.,CASSVPGGKLFF,TGTGCCAGCAGCGTACCAGGCGGAAAACTGTTTTTT
TRBV5-1,TRBJ2-3,TRBD2,.,CASSLASGGNTDTQYF,TGCGCCAGCAGCTTGGCTAGCGGGGGAAACACAGATACGCAGTATTTT
TRBV7-2,TRBJ1-5,TRBD1,.,CASSLGTGVGEQPQHF,TGTGCCAGCTCCCTCGGAACAGGGGTGGGCGAACAGCCCCAGCATTTT
TRBV2,TRBJ2-7,.,.,CASSEVGRSYEQYF,TGTGCCAGCAGTGAAGTGGGTAGGTCCTACGAGCAGTACTTC
TRBV12-3/TRBV12-4,TRBJ2-1,TRBD1,.,CASSFWSGGNEQFF,TGTGCCAGCAGTTTCTGGTCAGGGGGCAATGAGCAGTTCTTC
TRBV11-2,TRBJ1-1,TRBD1,.,CASSGQGDTEAFF,TGTGCCAGCAGCGGACAGGGTGACACTGAAGCTTTCTTT
TRBV12-3/TRBV12-4,TRBJ2-1,.,many,CASSFATPHEQFF,TGTGCCAGCAGTTTCGCCACTCCCCATGAGCAGTTCTTC
TRBV7-9,TRBJ2-5,TRBD2,.,CASSDRGVQETQYF,TGTGCCAGCAGCGACCGGGGGGTTCAGGAGACCCAGTACTTC
TRBV14,TRBJ2-1,TRBD2,few,CASSQARGGPNEQFF,TGTGCCAGCAGCCAAGCCCGGGGGGGGCCCAATGAGCAGTTCTTC
TRBV12-3/TRBV12-4,TRBJ2-7,TRBD1,few,CASSFGTGIEQYF,TGTGCCAGCAGTTTCGGGACAGGCATTGAGCAGTACTTC
TRBV4-3,TRBJ2-7,.,.,CASSQDTPGREQYF,TGCGCCAGCAGCCAAGACACTCCGGGTCGGGAGCAGTACTTC
TRBV2,TRBJ2-1,.,.,CARAGPEGGVSYNEQFF,TGTGCCAGGGCGGGCCCCGAGGGGGGAGTCTCCTACAATGAGCAGTTCTTC
TRBV10-3,TRBJ2-7,.,.,CAISESVAVRPSYEQYF,TGTGCCATCAGTGAGTCGGTGGCGGTTAGGCCATCCTACGAGCAGTACTTC
TRBV6-5,TRBJ2-1,TRBD2,.,CASSPTFRGGTSGAGEQFF,TGTGCCAGCAGTCCCACGTTTCGGGGAGGGACTAGCGGGGCGGGTGAGCAGTTCTTC
TRBV5-1,TRBJ2-3,.,few,CGTRRQDTDTQYF,TGCGGCACAAGGAGACAGGACACAGATACGCAGTATTTT
TRBV11-2,TRBJ2-5,.,many,CASSQGLEMRTQYF,TGTGCCAGCAGCCAGGGATTGGAGATGAGGACCCAGTACTTC
TRBV12-3/TRBV12-4,TRBJ1-1,.,.,CASSFAENTEAFF,TGTGCCAGCAGTTTTGCGGAGAACACTGAAGCTTTCTTT
TRBV6-5,TRBJ2-3,TRBD1,.,CASSPTGMITDTQYF,TGTGCCAGCAGCCCGACAGGGATGATCACAGATACGCAGTATTTT
TRBV14,TRBJ2-1,TRBD2,.,CASSPHSGPYNEQFF,TGTGCCAGCAGCCCCCATAGCGGGCCCTACAATGAGCAGTTCTTC
TRBV27,TRBJ2-7,.,few,CASSGGMAYEQYF,TGTGCCAGCAGCGGTGGGATGGCCTACGAGCAGTACTTC
TRBV7-2,TRBJ2-1,.,.,CASSPENKDNEQFF,TGTGCCAGCAGCCCCGAGAACAAGGACAATGAGCAGTTCTTC
TRBV9,TRBJ1-2,TRBD1,few,CASSLKTGNGYTF,TGTGCCAGCAGCCTAAAGACAGGGAATGGCTACACCTTC